This T cell receptor (beta chain) was identified in a study of OX40 agonist ivuxolimab in advanced cancers. Study overall: Hepatocellular carcinoma, melanoma, renal cell or head and neck cancer occurred in dose-escalation patients. With a range of 23 to 79, age averaged roughly 60 years, and 75% to 90% were male.

The study's findings and limits: Among the lowest levels of clonal expansion were found in partial responders at 0.1-3.0 mg/kg.

This CDR3 is 12 amino acids long. CDR1 is MNHNY and CDR2 is SVGAGI in the germline V gene (reference sequence). The V end lost 10 bases, the J end lost 0 bases, and 8 bases lay between the germline ends. Profiling relied on immunoSEQ multiplex PCR, and the TCRdb table lists in-frame clones only, not all of them. This table has 80,000 to 100,000 clones, around 94% appearing once. Concerning this clone: Its antigen is currently unknown.

V usage is TRBV6-6 and J usage is TRBJ2-3; D is undetermined. This TCR derives from an adult with an advanced solid tumor such as melanoma, head and neck, liver or kidney cancer. Here the sequenced sample was CD4+ or CD8+ T cells sorted from blood, taken in a trial of the OX40 agonist ivuxolimab. Here the CDR3 DNA reads TGTGCCACCCATCCTAGCACAGATACGCAGTATTTT. Translating it yields CATHPSTDTQYF.